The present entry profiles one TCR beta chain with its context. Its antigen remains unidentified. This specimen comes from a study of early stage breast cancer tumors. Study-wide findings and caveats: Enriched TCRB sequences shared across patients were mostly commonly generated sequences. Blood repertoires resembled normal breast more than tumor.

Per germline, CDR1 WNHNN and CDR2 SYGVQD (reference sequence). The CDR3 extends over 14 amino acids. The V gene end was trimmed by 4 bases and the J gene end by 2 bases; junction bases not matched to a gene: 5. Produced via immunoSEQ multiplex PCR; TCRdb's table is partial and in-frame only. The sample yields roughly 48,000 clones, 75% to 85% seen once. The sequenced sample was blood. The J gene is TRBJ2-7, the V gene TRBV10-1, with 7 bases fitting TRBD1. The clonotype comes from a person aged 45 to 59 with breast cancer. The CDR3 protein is CASSAGDSTYEQYF. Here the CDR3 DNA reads TGCGCCAGCAGTGCCGGGGACAGTACCTACGAGCAGTACTTC.